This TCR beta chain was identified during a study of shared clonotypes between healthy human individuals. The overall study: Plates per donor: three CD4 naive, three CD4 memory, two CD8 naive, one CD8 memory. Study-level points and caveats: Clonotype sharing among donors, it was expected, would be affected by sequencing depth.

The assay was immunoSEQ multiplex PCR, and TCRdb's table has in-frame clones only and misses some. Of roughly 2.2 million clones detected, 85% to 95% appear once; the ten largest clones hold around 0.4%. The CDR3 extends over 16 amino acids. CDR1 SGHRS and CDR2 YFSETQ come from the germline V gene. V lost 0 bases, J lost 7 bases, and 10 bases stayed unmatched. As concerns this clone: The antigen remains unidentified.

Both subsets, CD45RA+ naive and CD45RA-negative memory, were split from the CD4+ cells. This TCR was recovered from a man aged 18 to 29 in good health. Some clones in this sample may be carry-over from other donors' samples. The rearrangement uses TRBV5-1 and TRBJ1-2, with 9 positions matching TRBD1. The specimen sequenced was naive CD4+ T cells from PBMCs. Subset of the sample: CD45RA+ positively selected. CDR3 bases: TGCGCCAGCAGCTTGGAGCCGGGACAGGGATCAAGTGGCTACACCTTC. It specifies CASSLEPGQGSSGYTF.